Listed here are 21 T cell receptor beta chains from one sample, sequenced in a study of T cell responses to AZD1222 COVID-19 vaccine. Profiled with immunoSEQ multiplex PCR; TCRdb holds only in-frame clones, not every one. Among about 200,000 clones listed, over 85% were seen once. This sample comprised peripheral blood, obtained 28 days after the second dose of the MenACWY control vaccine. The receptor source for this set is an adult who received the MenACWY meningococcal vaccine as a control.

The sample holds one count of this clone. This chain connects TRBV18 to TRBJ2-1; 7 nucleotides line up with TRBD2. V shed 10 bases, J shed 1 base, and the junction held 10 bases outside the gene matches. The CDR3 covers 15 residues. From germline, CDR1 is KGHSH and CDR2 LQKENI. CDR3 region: CATAPTGGSYNEQFF. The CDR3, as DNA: TGTGCCACCGCTCCGACGGGGGGATCCTACAATGAGCAGTTCTTC. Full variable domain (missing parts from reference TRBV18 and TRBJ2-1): NAGVMQNPRHLVRRRGQEARLRCSPMKGHSHVYWYRQLPEEGLKFMVYLQKENIIDESGMPKERFSAEFPKEGPSILRIQQVVRGDSAAYFCATAPTGGSYNEQFFGPGTRLTVL.

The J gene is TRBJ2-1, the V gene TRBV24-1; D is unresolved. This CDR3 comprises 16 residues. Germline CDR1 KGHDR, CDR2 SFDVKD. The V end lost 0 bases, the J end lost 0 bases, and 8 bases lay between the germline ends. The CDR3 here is CATSDLAESSYNEQFF. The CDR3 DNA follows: TGTGCCACCAGTGATTTGGCGGAGAGCTCCTACAATGAGCAGTTCTTC.

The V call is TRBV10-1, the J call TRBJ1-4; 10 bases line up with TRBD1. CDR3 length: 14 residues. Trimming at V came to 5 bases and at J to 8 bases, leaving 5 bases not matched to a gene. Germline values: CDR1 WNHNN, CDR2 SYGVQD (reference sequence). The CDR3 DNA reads TGCGCCAGCAGTTCCGGGACAGGGGACGAAAAACTGTTTTTT. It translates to CASSSGTGDEKLFF.

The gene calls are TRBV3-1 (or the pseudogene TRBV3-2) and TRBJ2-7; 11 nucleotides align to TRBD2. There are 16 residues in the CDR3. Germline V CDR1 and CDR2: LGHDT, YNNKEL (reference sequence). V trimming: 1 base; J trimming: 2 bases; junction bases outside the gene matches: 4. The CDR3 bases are TGTGCCAGCAGCCAAGTCACTAGCGGGAGTCCCTACGAGCAGTACTTC. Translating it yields CASSQVTSGSPYEQYF.

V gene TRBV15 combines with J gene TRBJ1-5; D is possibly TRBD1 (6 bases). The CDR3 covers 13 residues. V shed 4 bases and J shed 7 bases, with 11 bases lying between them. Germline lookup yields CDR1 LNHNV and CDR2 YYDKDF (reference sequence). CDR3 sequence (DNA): TGTGCCACCAGCACTGGACAGAGCCAGCCCCAGCATTTT. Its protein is CATSTGQSQPQHF. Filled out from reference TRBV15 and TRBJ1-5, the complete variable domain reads DAMVIQNPRYQVTQFGKPVTLSCSQTLNHNVMYWYQQKSSQAPKLLFHYYDKDFNNEADTPDNFQSRRPNTSFCFLDIRSPGLGDTAMYLCATSTGQSQPQHFGDGTRLSIL.

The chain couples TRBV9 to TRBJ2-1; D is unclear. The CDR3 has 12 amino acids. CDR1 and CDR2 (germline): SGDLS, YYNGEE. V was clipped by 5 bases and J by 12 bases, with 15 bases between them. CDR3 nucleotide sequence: TGTGCCAGCAGTTCCCAGTCTGTGGGGCAGTTCTTC. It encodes CASSSQSVGQFF.

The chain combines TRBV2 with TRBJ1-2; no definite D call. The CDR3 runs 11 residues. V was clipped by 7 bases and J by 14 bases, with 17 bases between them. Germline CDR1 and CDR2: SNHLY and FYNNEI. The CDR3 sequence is CASNINFSETF. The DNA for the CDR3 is TGTGCCAGCAATATTAATTTTTCCGAAACCTTC.

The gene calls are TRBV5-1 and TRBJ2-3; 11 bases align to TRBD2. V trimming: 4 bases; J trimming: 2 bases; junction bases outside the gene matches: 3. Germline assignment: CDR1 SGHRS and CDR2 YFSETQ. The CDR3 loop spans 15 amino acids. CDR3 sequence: CASSLLAGATDTQYF. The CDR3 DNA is TGCGCCAGCAGCCTACTAGCGGGGGCCACAGATACGCAGTATTTT.

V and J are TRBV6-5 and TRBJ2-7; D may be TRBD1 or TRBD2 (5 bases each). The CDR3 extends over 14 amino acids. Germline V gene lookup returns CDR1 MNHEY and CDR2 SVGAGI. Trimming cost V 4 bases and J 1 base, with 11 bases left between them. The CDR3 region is CASSWGTASYEQYF. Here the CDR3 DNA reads TGTGCCAGCAGTTGGGGGACCGCTTCCTACGAGCAGTACTTC.

The CDR3 nucleotides are TGTGCCAGCAGTGAAGCGTCGGGAAAAAGGGGGACCCAGTACTTC. This encodes CASSEASGKRGTQYF. The chain has TRBV6-1 and TRBJ2-5; D is tentatively TRBD1 or TRBD2 (5 bases each). The CDR3 runs 15 residues. Trimming pared 0 bases from V and 7 bases from J, leaving 15 bases between. Germline V lookup: CDR1 MNHNS, CDR2 SASEGT.

CDR3 in DNA: TGCGCCAGCAGCCTAACGGGGCCAGGGGTGGAGACCCAGTACTTC. Translated: CASSLTGPGVETQYF. The chain carries TRBV5-1 and TRBJ2-5; D perhaps matches TRBD1 (6 bases). The CDR3 extends over 15 amino acids. The V gene's germline CDR1 is SGHRS and CDR2 YFSETQ. The V gene lost 4 bases and the J gene lost 5 bases, with 18 bases spanning the gap.

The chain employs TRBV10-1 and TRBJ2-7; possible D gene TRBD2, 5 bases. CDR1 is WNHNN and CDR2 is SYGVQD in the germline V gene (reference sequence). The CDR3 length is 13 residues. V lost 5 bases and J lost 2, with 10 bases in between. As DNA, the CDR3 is TGCGCCAGCAGTCCGGGGTTCACCTACGAGCAGTACTTC. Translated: CASSPGFTYEQYF.

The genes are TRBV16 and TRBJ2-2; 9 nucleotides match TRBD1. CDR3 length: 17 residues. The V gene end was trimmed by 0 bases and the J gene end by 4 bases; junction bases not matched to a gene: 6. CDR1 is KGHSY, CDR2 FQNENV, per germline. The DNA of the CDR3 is TGTGCCAGCAGCCAATCAAGGACAGGGGTCCTCACCGGGGAGCTGTTTTTT. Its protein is CASSQSRTGVLTGELFF.

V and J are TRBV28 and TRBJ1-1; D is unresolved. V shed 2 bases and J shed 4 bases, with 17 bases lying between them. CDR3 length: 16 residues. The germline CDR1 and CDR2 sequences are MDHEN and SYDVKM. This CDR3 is CASSLIVKPHPTEAFF. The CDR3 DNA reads TGTGCCAGCAGTTTAATTGTCAAACCTCATCCCACTGAAGCTTTCTTT.

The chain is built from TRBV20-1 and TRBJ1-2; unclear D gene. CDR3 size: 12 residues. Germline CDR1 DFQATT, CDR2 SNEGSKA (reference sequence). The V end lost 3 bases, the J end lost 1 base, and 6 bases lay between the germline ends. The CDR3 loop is CSASNINYGYTF. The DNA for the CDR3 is TGCAGTGCTAGTAATATTAACTATGGCTACACCTTC.

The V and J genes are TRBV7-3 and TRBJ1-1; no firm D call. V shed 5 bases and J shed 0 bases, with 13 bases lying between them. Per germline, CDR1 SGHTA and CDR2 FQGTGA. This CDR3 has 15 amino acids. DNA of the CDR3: TGTGCCAGCAGCCCCTTGGATGGACTGAACACTGAAGCTTTCTTT. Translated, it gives CASSPLDGLNTEAFF. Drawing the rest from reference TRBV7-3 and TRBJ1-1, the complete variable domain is GAGVSQTPSNKVTEKGKYVELRCDPISGHTALYWYRQSLGQGPEFLIYFQGTGAADDSGLPNDRFFAVRPEGSVSTLKIQRTERGDSAVYLCASSPLDGLNTEAFFGQGTRLTVV.

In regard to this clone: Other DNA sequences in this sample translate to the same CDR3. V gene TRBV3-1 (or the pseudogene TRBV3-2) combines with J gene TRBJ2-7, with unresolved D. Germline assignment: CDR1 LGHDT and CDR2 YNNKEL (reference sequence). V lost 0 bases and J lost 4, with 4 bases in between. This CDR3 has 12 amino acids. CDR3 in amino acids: CASSQDSYEQYF. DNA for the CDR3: TGTGCCAGCAGCCAAGATTCTTACGAGCAGTACTTC.

CDR3 in DNA: TGTGCCAGTAGTGACCTCACTCCGTCTGGTGGCACTGAAGCTTTCTTT. It is translated as CASSDLTPSGGTEAFF. The chain combines TRBV19 with TRBJ1-1; D not resolved. Deletions cut 5 bases from V and 4 bases from J, with 20 bases between. Germline V gene sequence: CDR1 LNHDA, CDR2 SQIVND (reference sequence). CDR3 size: 16 residues.

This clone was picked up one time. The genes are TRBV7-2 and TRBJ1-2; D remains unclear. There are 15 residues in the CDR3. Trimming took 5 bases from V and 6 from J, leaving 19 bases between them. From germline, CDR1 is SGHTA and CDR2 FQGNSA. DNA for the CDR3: TGTGCCAGCAGCCCATTGGCCGGTATGACCCATGGCTACACCTTC. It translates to CASSPLAGMTHGYTF.

In DNA, the CDR3 is TGTGCCAGCAGCGGAAGACTAGCGGGACGGCCGAACACCGGGGAGCTGTTTTTT. As protein: CASSGRLAGRPNTGELFF. The gene calls are TRBV4-2 and TRBJ2-2, with 11 bases matching TRBD2. Germline CDR1 and CDR2: LGHNA and YNFKEQ. V lost 5 bases to trimming and J lost 0 bases; unmatched junction nucleotides: 8. The CDR3 is made up of 18 amino acids.

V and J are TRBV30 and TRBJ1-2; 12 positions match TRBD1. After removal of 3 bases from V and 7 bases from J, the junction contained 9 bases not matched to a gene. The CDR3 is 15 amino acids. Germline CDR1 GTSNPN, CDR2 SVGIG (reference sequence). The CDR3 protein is CAWRGRDRGRGGYTF. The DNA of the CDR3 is TGTGCCTGGAGGGGCCGGGACAGGGGGCGCGGTGGCTACACCTTC.